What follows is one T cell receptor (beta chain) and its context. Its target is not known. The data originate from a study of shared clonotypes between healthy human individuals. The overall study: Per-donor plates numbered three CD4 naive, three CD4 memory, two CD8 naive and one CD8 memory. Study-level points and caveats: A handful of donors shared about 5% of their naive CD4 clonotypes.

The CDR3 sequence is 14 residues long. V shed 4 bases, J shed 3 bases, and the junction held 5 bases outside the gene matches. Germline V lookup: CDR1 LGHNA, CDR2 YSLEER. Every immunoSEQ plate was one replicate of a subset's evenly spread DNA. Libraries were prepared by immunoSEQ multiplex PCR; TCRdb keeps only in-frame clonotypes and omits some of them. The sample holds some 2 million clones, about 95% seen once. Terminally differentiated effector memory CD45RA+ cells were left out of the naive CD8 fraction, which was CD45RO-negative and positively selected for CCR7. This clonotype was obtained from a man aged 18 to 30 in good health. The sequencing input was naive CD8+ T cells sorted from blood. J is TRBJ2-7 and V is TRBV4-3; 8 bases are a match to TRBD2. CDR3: CASSRGLAFYEQYF. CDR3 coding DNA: TGCGCCAGCAGCCGCGGACTAGCTTTCTACGAGCAGTACTTC.